This T cell receptor (beta chain) was sequenced in a study of blood T cell repertoires in COVID-19. Across the whole study: Donors in the United States, Italy and Spain gave samples during acute or convalescent COVID-19.

Only in-frame clones appear in the TCRdb table, and some are missing; sequencing was by immunoSEQ multiplex PCR. The sample includes 150,000 to 200,000 clones, less than 85% seen only once; the top ten take 7%. The CDR3 is 13 amino acids. Trimming cost V 6 bases and J 8 bases; bases outside gene matches: 7. Germline V gene data show CDR1 as MNHEY and CDR2 as SVGAGI. The chain recombines TRBV6-5 with TRBJ2-1; 7 bases agree with TRBD2. Sequenced sample: peripheral blood. The source is a woman aged 40 to 55 with COVID-19, enrolled during active disease. For the CDR3, the DNA is TGTGCCAGCAGCCATGGGGGGGATCATGAGCAGTTCTTC. Amino acids: CASSHGGDHEQFF.